This section outlines one TCR beta chain sequence together with its context. Its specificity is unknown. This sample is part of a study of shared clonotypes between healthy human individuals. About the research overall: A couple of women and a few men aged 18 to 49 made up the donors. Broader study findings: Estimated richness values were generally larger in naive subsets than in memory subsets. An effect of sequencing depth on clonotype sharing among donors was expected.

CDR3 size: 13 residues. CDR1 is SEHNR and CDR2 is FQNEAQ in the germline V gene (reference sequence). Trimming stripped 1 base from V and 5 bases from J, with 7 bases between. Genomic DNA from each subset was divided evenly over several immunoSEQ plates. The data were produced by immunoSEQ multiplex PCR, yet TCRdb's version contains in-frame clones alone and is incomplete. This sample has about 600,000 clones, with around 95% found just once. Naive CD8 cells comprised CD45RO-negative, CCR7-positively selected cells, excluding terminally differentiated effector memory CD45RA+ cells. Sequencing used naive CD8+ T cells sorted from blood. The rearrangement joins TRBV7-9 to TRBJ2-3; D is undetermined. The origin of this receptor is a woman aged 30 to 39 in good health. The CDR3 nucleotides read TGTGCCAGCAGCTTAGAGGTAGAAGATACGCAGTATTTT. This sequence encodes CASSLEVEDTQYF.